This TCR beta chain is drawn from a study of T cell clones after liver transplantation (dated 2019 in TCRdb). For the wider study: The samples were obtained from ITN030ST, a randomized trial that attempted immunosuppression withdrawal within 2 years after liver transplantation. Donor-reactive T cell clones were identified by TCRbeta sequencing after a pre-transplant mixed lymphocyte reaction and then tracked in post-transplant blood. Third party-reactive TCRbeta sequences were also identified from pre-transplant MLRs to serve as an antigen-independent comparator for donor-reactive sequences. Tolerance was defined as complete withdrawal of immunosuppression for at least one year without a rise in liver enzymes beyond twice the upper limit of normal. The study cohort included 8 liver transplant recipients, of whom 3 were classified as tolerant and 5 as non-tolerant. Subjects received no induction therapy and standard immunosuppression until randomization at 12-24 months post-transplant. Three of the eight recipients were HCV-positive; the others were transplanted for non-autoimmune, non-viral indications. Blood samples were taken pre-transplant, pre-randomization before withdrawal, and post-randomization after full withdrawal or failed withdrawal.

Unstimulated PBMCs, after thawing, were stained for CD3, CD4 and CD8 and then FACS-sorted into CD3+CD4+ and CD3+CD8+ populations. Randomization to immunosuppression withdrawal applied to every one of the 8 studied subjects. Genomic DNA was isolated with the Qiagen DNeasy Blood and Tissue Kit. High-throughput TCRbeta CDR3 sequencing of frozen genomic DNA was performed by immunoSEQ, with PCR amplification, mapping, bias correction and internal controls included. Per the source publication's procedure: Productive rearrangements were retained, and unique TCRbeta sequences were defined by the CDR3 nucleotide sequence together with the V and J gene. Donor-reactive sequences required at least 5-fold expansion in CFSE-low cells versus unstimulated pre-transplant cells and at least 0.01% frequency. Minimum frequency thresholds were set for each subject based on the unstimulated sample with the lowest template count, ensuring at least 90% detection power. Jensen-Shannon divergence between the top 1000 TCRbeta sequences after and before transplant was used to measure repertoire turnover. Two-sided Fisher's exact tests were used to test for changes in the detection of donor-reactive sequences. TCRdb retrieved this table from immuneACCESS and kept in-frame rearrangements only. Not all clones are present; in checked studies, unresolved V genes account for under half, and no reason is known for the remainder. V and J calls and clone size are those listed in that table; D and trimming were worked out from the DNA. The sample table contains around 80,000 clones; only one count was recorded for roughly 80% of them. Together, the top ten hold about 0.45% of the sample.

Beyond this particular receptor, the publication reports: Because no allograft tissue specimens were available, donor-reactive T cells may have migrated into the graft instead of being deleted. Low numbers of available donor cells limited the measurable donor-reactive repertoire in a couple of subjects. A greater decline was seen for donor-reactive sequences than for third party-reactive sequences, suggesting partial antigen-specific deletion unrelated to withdrawal success. After accounting for repertoire turnover, donor-reactive detection was significantly reduced in 7 of 8 subjects for CD4 and 8 of 8 for CD8. A significant post-transplant decrease in circulating donor-reactive CD4 TCRbeta sequences was observed in most of the 8 subjects, irrespective of tolerance or HCV status. The conclusions were considered preliminary, being limited by small, heterogeneous patient numbers and non-standardized post-transplant time points.

Comments on this clone: Its antigen is not yet known. Base quality data are lacking; no much larger clone is found one base away.

Sample: CD4+ T cells from blood, taken 45 to 46 months after liver transplant. The clonotype was recovered from a human patient who received a liver transplant. After a transplant, some T cells may be of graft donor origin.

The CDR3 region has the sequence CASSPGTGVTGELFF. The DNA reads as follows: TGTGCCAGCAGCCCCGGGACAGGGGTCACCGGGGAGCTGTTTTTT. Recombination connected TRBV7-6 to TRBJ2-2, and TRBD1 aligns with 10 junction nucleotides. The germline V gene specifies SGHVS as CDR1 and FNYEAQ as CDR2. Its CDR3 holds 15 amino acids, cysteine through phenylalanine. The only DNA kept is the CDR3, 45 bases in frame from the first base. V and J are trimmed by 5 bases and 4 bases, and the gene matches miss 4 bases of the junction.